This is a list of T cell receptor beta chains from one sample in a study of cytomegalovirus exposure and HLA in healthy donors. Repertoires were generated with immunoSEQ multiplex PCR, while TCRdb's copy carries only in-frame clones and drops some. The table has around 140,000 clones, around two thirds seen once. Sequencing input: PBMCs. Receptors were obtained from a young woman in good health and CMV-seronegative. The CDR3 runs from the conserved cysteine through the conserved F or W. The D gene is left open where the match is weak. Not every row has a clone size; where given, it reads once, few, many or a size class.

>.|TRBV11-2|.|TRBJ1-3
TGTGCCAGCAGCCGGGAGGGTTTCTGGAGCTCTGGAAACACCATATATTTT
CASSREGFWSSGNTIYF
>.|TRBV5-1|TRBD2|TRBJ2-4
TGCGCCAGCGGCACCGGGACTAGCCAAAACATTCAGTACTTC
CASGTGTSQNIQYF
>.|TRBV5-1|.|TRBJ2-3
TGCGCCAGCAGCTTGGCCGGGAGACCCTCGTTCAGCACAGATACGCAGTATTTT
CASSLAGRPSFSTDTQYF
>few|TRBV5-6|.|TRBJ1-4
TGTGCCAGCAGCTTGCTCGACAGGTCCCCAAATGAAAAACTGTTTTTT
CASSLLDRSPNEKLFF
>.|TRBV9|.|TRBJ1-1
TGTGCCAGCAGCGTACCCAAAGGGGGGGGCACTACTGAAGCTTTCTTT
CASSVPKGGGTTEAFF
>.|TRBV5-4|TRBD2|TRBJ2-7
TGTGCCAGCAGCTCGGGACTAGCGGGGATCGCCTACGAGCAGTACTTC
CASSSGLAGIAYEQYF
>.|TRBV27|.|TRBJ2-7
TGTGCCAGCAGTCTCCGCGCGGGGAGCTCCTACGAGCAGTACTTC
CASSLRAGSSYEQYF
>.|TRBV18|TRBD2|TRBJ2-1
TGTGCCAGCTCCCCTAGCGGGAGAGGTTCGAATGAGCAGTTCTTC
CASSPSGRGSNEQFF
>.|TRBV19|.|TRBJ1-6
TGTGCCAGTAGTATGGTGACACCTCTCTATTCACCCCTCCACTTT
CASSMVTPLYSPLHF
>few|TRBV11-2|.|TRBJ2-1
TGTGCCAGCAGCTTAGATGGCACTGAGCAGTTCTTC
CASSLDGTEQFF
>.|TRBV15|TRBD1|TRBJ1-5
TGTGCCACCAGCAGAGGAGGGACAGGGGGCTCTGATCAGCCCCAGCATTTT
CATSRGGTGGSDQPQHF
>.|TRBV5-1|.|TRBJ1-1
TGCGCCAGCAGCCTTATGGCGGAGAACACTGAAGCTTTCTTT
CASSLMAENTEAFF